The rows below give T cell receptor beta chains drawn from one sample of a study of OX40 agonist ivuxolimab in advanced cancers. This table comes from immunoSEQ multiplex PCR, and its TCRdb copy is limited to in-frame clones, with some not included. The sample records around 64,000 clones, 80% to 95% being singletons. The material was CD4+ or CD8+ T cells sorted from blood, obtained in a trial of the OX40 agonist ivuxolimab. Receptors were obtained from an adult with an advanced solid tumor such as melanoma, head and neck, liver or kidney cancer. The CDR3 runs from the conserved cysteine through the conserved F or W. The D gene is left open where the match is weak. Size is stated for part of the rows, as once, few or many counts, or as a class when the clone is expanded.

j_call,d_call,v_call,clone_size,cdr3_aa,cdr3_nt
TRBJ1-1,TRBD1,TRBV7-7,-,CASSPGTGDNTEAFF,TGTGCTAGCAGCCCCGGGACAGGGGATAACACTGAAGCTTTCTTT
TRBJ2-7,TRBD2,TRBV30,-,CAWDKGLAGYEQYF,TGTGCCTGGGATAAGGGACTAGCGGGGTACGAGCAGTACTTC
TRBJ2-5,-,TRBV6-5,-,CASNFLGLQETQYF,TGTGCCAGCAACTTCCTCGGATTGCAAGAGACCCAGTACTTC
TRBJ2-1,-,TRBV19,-,CASSIVAGREQFF,TGTGCCAGTAGTATAGTTGCAGGGCGGGAGCAGTTCTTC
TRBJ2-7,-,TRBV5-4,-,CASSESYEQYF,TGTGCCAGCAGCGAGTCCTACGAGCAGTACTTC
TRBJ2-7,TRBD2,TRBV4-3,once,CASSHNPAGLAGGPLGKQYF,TGCGCCAGCAGCCACAACCCTGCTGGACTAGCGGGGGGTCCTCTCGGGAAGCAGTACTTC
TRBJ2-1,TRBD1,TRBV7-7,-,CASSLGTAVANEQFF,TGTGCTAGCAGCTTGGGGACAGCCGTAGCGAATGAGCAGTTCTTC
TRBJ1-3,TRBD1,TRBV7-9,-,CASRSPGQPSEESGNTIYF,TGTGCCAGCAGATCTCCGGGACAGCCCTCGGAAGAGTCTGGAAACACCATATATTTT
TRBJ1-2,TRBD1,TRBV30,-,CAWALWDSYGYTF,TGTGCCTGGGCCCTGTGGGACAGCTATGGCTACACCTTC
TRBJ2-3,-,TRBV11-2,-,CASSFGTPPDTQYF,TGTGCCAGCAGCTTTGGGACTCCGCCAGATACGCAGTATTTT
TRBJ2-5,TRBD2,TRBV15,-,CATSRVRGAETQYF,TGTGCCACCAGCAGAGTGCGGGGGGCGGAGACCCAGTACTTC
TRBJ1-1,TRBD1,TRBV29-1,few,CSVAGGTARGLSEAFF,TGCAGCGTTGCGGGTGGTACGGCCAGGGGGCTTTCGGAAGCTTTCTTT
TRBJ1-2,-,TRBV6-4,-,CASTRGREVNF,TGTGCCAGCACGAGGGGCAGAGAAGTCAACTTC
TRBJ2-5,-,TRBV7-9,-,CASSLVSGQETQYF,TGTGCCAGCAGCTTAGTCTCTGGCCAAGAGACCCAGTACTTC
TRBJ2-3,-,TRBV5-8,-,CASSAGSTDTQYF,TGTGCCAGCAGCGCAGGGAGCACAGATACGCAGTATTTT
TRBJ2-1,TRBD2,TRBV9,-,CASSPTGGVYNEQFF,TGTGCCAGCAGTCCCACCGGGGGGGTTTACAATGAGCAGTTCTTC
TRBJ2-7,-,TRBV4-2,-,CASSPGGSYEQYF,TGTGCCAGCAGCCCCGGTGGATCCTACGAGCAGTACTTC
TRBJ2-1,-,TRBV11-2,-,CASSLGAVNEQFF,TGTGCCAGCAGCTTAGGAGCGGTTAATGAGCAGTTCTTC
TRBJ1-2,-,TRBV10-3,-,CAISEPGTGYGYTF,TGTGCCATCAGTGAGCCAGGTACAGGCTATGGCTACACCTTC
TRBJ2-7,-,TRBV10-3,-,CAISVPGQGGYEQYF,TGTGCCATCAGTGTTCCGGGCCAGGGGGGATACGAGCAGTACTTC